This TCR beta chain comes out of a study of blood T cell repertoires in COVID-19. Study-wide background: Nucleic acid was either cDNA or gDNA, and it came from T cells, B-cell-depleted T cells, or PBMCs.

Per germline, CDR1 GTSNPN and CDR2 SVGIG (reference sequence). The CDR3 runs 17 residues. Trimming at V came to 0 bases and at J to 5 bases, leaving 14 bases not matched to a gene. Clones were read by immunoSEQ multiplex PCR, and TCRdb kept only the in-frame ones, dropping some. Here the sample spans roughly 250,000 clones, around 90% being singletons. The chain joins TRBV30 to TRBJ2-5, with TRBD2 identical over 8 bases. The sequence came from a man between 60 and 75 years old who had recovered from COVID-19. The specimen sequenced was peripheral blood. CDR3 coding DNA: TGTGCCTGGAGTGTATCCGGGGGGGCTAGCATTGAGGAGACCCAGTACTTC. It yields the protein CAWSVSGGASIEETQYF.